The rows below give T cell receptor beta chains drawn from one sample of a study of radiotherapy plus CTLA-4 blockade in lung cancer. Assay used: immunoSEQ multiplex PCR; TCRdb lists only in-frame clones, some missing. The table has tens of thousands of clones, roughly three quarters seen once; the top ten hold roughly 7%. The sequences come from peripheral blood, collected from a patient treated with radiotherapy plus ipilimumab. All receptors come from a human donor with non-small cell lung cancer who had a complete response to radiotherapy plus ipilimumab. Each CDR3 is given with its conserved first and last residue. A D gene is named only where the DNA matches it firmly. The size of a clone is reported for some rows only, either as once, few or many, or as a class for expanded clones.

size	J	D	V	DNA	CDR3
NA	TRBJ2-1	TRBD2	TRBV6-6	TGTGCCAGCAGTCTGAGCGGGAGTTGGGACAATGAGCAGTTCTTC	CASSLSGSWDNEQFF
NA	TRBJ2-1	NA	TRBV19	TGTGCCAGTAGACAGACTCAGGATGAGCAGTTCTTC	CASRQTQDEQFF
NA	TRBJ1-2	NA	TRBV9	TGTGCCAGCAGCGTAGAAGCGGCCGGCTACACCTTC	CASSVEAAGYTF
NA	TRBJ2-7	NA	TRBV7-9	TGTGCCAGCAGCTTTGCAGTCTCCTACGAGCAGTACTTC	CASSFAVSYEQYF
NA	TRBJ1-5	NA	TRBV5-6	TGTGCCAGCAGCTTTTGGACAACAACTAGCAATCAGCCCCAGCATTTT	CASSFWTTTSNQPQHF
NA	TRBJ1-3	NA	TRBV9	TGTGCCAGCAGCGTAGTGGGGATACCTGGAAACACCATATATTTT	CASSVVGIPGNTIYF
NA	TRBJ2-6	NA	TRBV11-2	TGTGCCAGCAGCCCCGGTCCAGGGGAGGAGGCTGGGGCCAACGTCCTGACTTTC	CASSPGPGEEAGANVLTF
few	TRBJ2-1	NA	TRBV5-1	TGCGCCAGCAGCTTGGACAATGAGCAGTTCTTC	CASSLDNEQFF
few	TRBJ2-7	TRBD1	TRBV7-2	TGTGCCAGCACTACCCTTCCAGGGGGCGCCTACGAGCAGTACTTC	CASTTLPGGAYEQYF
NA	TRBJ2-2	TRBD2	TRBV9	TGTGCCAGCAGCGTAGTGTCTAGCGGGAGGGCCGGGGAGCTGTTTTTT	CASSVVSSGRAGELFF
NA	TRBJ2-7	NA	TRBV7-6	TGTGCCAGCAACCCTCGGGGTGGCGAGCAGTACTTC	CASNPRGGEQYF
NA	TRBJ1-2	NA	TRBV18	TGTGCCAGCTCACCATCAGGTGCTACGGGCTACACCTTC	CASSPSGATGYTF
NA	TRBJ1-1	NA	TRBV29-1	TGCAGCGTTGTGGGGACACCGATGAACACTGAAGCTTTCTTT	CSVVGTPMNTEAFF
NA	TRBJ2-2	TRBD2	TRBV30	TGTGCCTGGAGTGTAAATAGCGGGAGTGGAGCCGGGGAGCTGTTTTTT	CAWSVNSGSGAGELFF
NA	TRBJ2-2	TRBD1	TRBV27	TGTGCCAGCAGTTTCCCGACAGGGGGCGGAGAGGCCGGGGAGCTGTTTTTT	CASSFPTGGGEAGELFF
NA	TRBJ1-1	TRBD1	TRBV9	TGTGCCAGCAGCGTAGGATGGCAGGGGGGGACTGAAGCTTTCTTT	CASSVGWQGGTEAFF
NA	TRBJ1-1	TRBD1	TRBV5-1	TGCGCCAGCAGCTCCACCCTGGGGACAGTCACCACTGAAGCTTTCTTT	CASSSTLGTVTTEAFF
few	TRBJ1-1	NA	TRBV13	TGTGCCAGCAGCTTAGAGGGGGGACGGGGAGGCAACACTGAAGCTTTCTTT	CASSLEGGRGGNTEAFF